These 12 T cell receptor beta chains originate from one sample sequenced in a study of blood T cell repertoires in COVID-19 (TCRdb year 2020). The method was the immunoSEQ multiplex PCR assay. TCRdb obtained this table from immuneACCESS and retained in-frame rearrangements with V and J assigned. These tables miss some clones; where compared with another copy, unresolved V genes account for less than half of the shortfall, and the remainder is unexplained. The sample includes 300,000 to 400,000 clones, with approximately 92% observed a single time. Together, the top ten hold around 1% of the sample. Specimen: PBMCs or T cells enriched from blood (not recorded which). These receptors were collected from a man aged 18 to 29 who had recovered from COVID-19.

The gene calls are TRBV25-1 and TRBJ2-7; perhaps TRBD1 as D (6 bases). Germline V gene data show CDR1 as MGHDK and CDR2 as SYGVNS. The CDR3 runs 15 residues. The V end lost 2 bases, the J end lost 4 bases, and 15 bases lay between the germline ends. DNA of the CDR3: TGTGCCAGCAGTGAAGTAGGACAGAGTGTGTACGAGCAGTACTTC. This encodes CASSEVGQSVYEQYF.

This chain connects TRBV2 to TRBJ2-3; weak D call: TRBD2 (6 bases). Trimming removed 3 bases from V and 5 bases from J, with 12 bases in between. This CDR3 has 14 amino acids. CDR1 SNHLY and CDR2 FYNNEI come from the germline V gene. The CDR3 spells CASSETGEGDTQYF. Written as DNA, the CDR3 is TGTGCCAGCAGTGAGACGGGGGAAGGAGATACGCAGTATTTT.

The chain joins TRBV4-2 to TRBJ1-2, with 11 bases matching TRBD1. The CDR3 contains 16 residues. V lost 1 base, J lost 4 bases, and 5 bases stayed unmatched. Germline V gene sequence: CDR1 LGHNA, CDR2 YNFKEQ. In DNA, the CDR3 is TGTGCCAGCAGCCAAGGGACAGGGGGCATTAGCTATGGCTACACCTTC. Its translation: CASSQGTGGISYGYTF.

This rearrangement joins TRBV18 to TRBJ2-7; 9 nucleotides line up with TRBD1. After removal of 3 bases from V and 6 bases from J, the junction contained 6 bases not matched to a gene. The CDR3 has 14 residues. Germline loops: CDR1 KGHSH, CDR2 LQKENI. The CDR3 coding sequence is TGTGCCAGCTCACCGACAGGGGGAGGTCGCGAGCAGTACTTC. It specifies CASSPTGGGREQYF.

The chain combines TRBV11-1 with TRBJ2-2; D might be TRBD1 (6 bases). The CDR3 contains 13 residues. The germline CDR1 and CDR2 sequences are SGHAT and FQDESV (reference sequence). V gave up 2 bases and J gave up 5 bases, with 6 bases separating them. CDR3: CASSLRGTGELFF. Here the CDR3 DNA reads TGTGCCAGCAGCTTAAGGGGGACCGGGGAGCTGTTTTTT.

In nucleotides, the CDR3 is TGTGCCAGCAGTGCAGGACTATACGAGCAGTACTTC. This gives the protein CASSAGLYEQYF. The rearrangement links TRBV27 to TRBJ2-7, with a possible D match to TRBD2 (6 bases). CDR1 MNHEY and CDR2 SMNVEV come from the germline V gene (reference sequence). The CDR3 extends over 12 amino acids. V lost 5 bases and J 4 bases, leaving 9 bases between the germline ends.

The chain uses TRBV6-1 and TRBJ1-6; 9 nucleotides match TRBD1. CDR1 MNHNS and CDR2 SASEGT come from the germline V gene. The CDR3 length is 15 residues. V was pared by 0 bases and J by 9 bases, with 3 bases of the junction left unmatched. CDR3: CASSEAQGAFSPLHF. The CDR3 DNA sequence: TGTGCCAGCAGTGAAGCACAGGGGGCTTTTTCACCCCTCCACTTT.

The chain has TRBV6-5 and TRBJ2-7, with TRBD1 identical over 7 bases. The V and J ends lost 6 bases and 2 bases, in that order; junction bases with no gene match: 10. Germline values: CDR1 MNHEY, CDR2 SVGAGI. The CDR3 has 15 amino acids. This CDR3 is CASSLTGTPPYEQYF. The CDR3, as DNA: TGTGCCAGCAGCCTGACAGGGACCCCCCCCTACGAGCAGTACTTC.

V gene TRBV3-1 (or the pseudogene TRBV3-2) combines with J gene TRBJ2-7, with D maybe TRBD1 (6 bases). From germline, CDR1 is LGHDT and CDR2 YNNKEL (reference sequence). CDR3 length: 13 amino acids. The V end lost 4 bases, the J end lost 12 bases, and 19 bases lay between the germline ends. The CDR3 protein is CASSPGGLDSRYF. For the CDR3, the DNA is TGTGCCAGCAGCCCAGGTGGTTTGGACAGTCGGTACTTC.

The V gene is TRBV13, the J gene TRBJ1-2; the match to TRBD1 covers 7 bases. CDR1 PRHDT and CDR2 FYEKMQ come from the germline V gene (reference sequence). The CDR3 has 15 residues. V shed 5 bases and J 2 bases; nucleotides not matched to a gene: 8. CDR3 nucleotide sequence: TGTGCCAGCAGCCCTCAGGACAGGTCCAACTATGGCTACACCTTC. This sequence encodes CASSPQDRSNYGYTF. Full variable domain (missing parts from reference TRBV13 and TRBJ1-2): AAGVIQSPRHLIKEKRETATLKCYPIPRHDTVYWYQQGPGQDPQFLISFYEKMQSDKGSIPDRFSAQQFSDYHSELNMSSLELGDSALYFCASSPQDRSNYGYTFGSGTRLTVV.

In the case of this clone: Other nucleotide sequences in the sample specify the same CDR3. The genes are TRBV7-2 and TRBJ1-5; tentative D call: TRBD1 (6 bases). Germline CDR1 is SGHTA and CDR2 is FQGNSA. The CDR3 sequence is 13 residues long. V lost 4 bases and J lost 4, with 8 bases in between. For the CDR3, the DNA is TGTGCCAGCAGCTCGAGGGGGAATCAGCCCCAGCATTTT. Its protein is CASSSRGNQPQHF.

The CDR3 protein is CAWSGVSSKNEQFF. The DNA of the CDR3 is TGTGCCTGGAGTGGGGTATCTAGTAAGAATGAGCAGTTCTTC. This chain uses TRBV30 with TRBJ2-1; D is ambiguous. The germline V gene encodes CDR1 GTSNPN and CDR2 SVGIG (reference sequence). V gave up 1 base and J gave up 7 bases, with 14 bases separating them. This CDR3 has 14 residues.